Included here is one T cell receptor (beta chain) sequence, with context. This record comes from a study of blood T cell repertoires in COVID-19. Study-level background: The United States, Italy and Spain provided the acute and convalescent COVID-19 samples. Sources were T cells, B-cell-depleted T cells, or PBMCs; the material itself was cDNA or gDNA.

Authors' analysis steps: Estimation of nucleated cell counts was performed using reference gene primer amplification. Measured with immunoSEQ multiplex PCR; TCRdb has only the in-frame clones, and not every one. D and trimming were read from the DNA, whereas the V and J calls and clone size are those reported in that table. The data show around 40,000 clones, approximately 87% seen once. The germline V and J ends were trimmed by 6 bases and 2 bases, with 18 bases remaining between them. The germline CDR1 and CDR2 sequences are SGHRS and YFSETQ. CDR3 length equals 16 residues. Recruited during active infection, patients (from Seattle) were subsequently followed longitudinally.

The chain joins TRBV5-1 to TRBJ2-1; D perhaps matches TRBD1 (5 bases). The receptor was isolated from a middle-aged man with COVID-19, enrolled during active disease. The source material was peripheral blood. CDR3 in DNA: TGCGCCAGCAAAAAGACGACAGAACCCACCTACAATGAGCAGTTCTTC. Protein product: CASKKTTEPTYNEQFF. Full variable domain (outside the CDR3, taken from reference TRBV5-1 and TRBJ2-1): KAGVTQTPRYLIKTRGQQVTLSCSPISGHRSVSWYQQTPGQGLQFLFEYFSETQRNKGNFPGRFSGRQFSNSRSEMNVSTLELGDSALYLCASKKTTEPTYNEQFFGPGTRLTVL.